The 25 T cell receptor beta chains presented below share a single source sample, sequenced in a study of identical twins. TCRdb re-called the 5' RACE reads with MiXCR, one entry per CDR3 protein. The sample has approximately 590,000 distinct CDR3 sequences; 7.5% to 10% are singletons. These data also formed part of another study, on yellow fever vaccine responses in identical twins.

Input material: PBMCs. These receptors were taken from a woman aged 18-29 years in good health.

This clonotype was seen more than once but under ten times. Compared with germline, one end of the junction differs, possibly owing to a read error. The chain employs TRBV5-4 and TRBJ2-1; 10 positions match TRBD2. The CDR3 loop spans 14 amino acids. The germline V gene has CDR1 SGHNT and CDR2 YYREEE (reference sequence). DNA for the CDR3: TGTGCCAGCAGCTTGAGGACTAGCGGCAAAACCGGGGTCTTC. Translating it yields CASSLRTSGKTGVF. Filled out from reference TRBV5-4 and TRBJ2-1, the complete variable domain reads ETGVTQSPTHLIKTRGQQVTLRCSSQSGHNTVSWYQQALGQGPQFIFQYYREEENGRGNFPPRFSGLQFPNYSSELNVNALELDDSALYLCASSLRTSGKTGVFGPGTRLTVL.

This clonotype was found many times. The chain couples TRBV12-3 or TRBV12-4 to TRBJ2-1, with TRBD2 identical over 7 bases. Trimming took 0 bases from V and 4 from J; bases not matched to a gene: 0. This CDR3 comprises 14 residues. Written as DNA, the CDR3 is TGTGCCAGCAGTTTAGCGGGAGGGTACAATGAGCAGTTCTTC. Translating it yields CASSLAGGYNEQFF.

This clonotype has just a few counts. The V gene is TRBV5-5, the J gene TRBJ2-1; 7 bases line up with TRBD2. Trimming cost V 0 bases and J 5 bases; bases outside gene matches: 5. CDR1 and CDR2 from the germline V gene are SGHKS and YYEKEE (reference sequence). This CDR3 has 15 amino acids. CDR3 sequence: CASSLVGGGHNEQFF. CDR3 in DNA: TGTGCCAGCAGCTTGGTGGGGGGGGGACACAATGAGCAGTTCTTC.

The table lists this clonotype with a few counts. The V gene is TRBV12-3 or TRBV12-4, the J gene TRBJ2-7, with unresolved D. The CDR3 has 16 residues. Trimming removed 6 bases from V and 3 bases from J, with 21 bases in between. CDR3 in amino acids: CASSQKDAALGYEQYF. The CDR3, as DNA: TGTGCCAGCAGCCAAAAGGATGCGGCTCTAGGCTACGAGCAGTACTTC.

This clonotype has ten or more counts. The J gene is TRBJ2-7, the V gene TRBV20-1; no firm D call. The CDR3 spans 13 residues. Trimming pared 1 base from V and 3 bases from J, leaving 10 bases between. Per germline, CDR1 DFQATT and CDR2 SNEGSKA (reference sequence). CDR3 in amino acids: CSARVQVNYEQYF. The DNA for the CDR3 is TGCAGTGCTAGAGTGCAGGTTAACTACGAGCAGTACTTC.

V gene TRBV3-1 combines with J gene TRBJ1-4; D possibly corresponds to TRBD1 (5 bases). Germline CDR1 LGHDT, CDR2 YNNKEL (reference sequence). Trimming pared 6 bases from V and 7 bases from J, leaving 18 bases between. The CDR3 sequence is 15 residues long. This CDR3 is CASSPRSPGSEKLFF. In DNA form, the CDR3 reads TGTGCCAGCAGTCCCCGGTCCCCAGGGAGTGAAAAACTGTTTTTT. Filled out from reference TRBV3-1 and TRBJ1-4, the complete variable domain reads DTAVSQTPKYLVTQMGNDKSIKCEQNLGHDTMYWYKQDSKKFLKIMFSYNNKELIINETVPNRFSPKSPDKAHLNLHINSLELGDSAVYFCASSPRSPGSEKLFFGSGTQLSVL.

The CDR3 region has the DNA TGTGCCAGCAGTGAAGAGGAACCCGCGGGAGATACGCAGTATTTT. It encodes CASSEEEPAGDTQYF. The V and J genes are TRBV6-1 and TRBJ2-3; TRBD2 might be the D (5 bases). V gave up 1 base and J gave up 5 bases, with 13 bases separating them. CDR1 and CDR2 (germline): MNHNS, SASEGT. The CDR3 is 15 amino acids.

This clonotype was detected many times. The chain has TRBV4-3 and TRBJ2-7; no definite D call. Per the germline V gene, CDR1 is LGHNA and CDR2 is YSLEER. V lost 0 bases and J 2 bases, leaving 11 bases between the germline ends. The CDR3 totals 15 residues. CDR3 bases: TGCGCCAGCAGCCAAGATCCCCCTGTACCCTACGAGCAGTACTTC. This gives the protein CASSQDPPVPYEQYF.

This clonotype was found a few times. This chain uses TRBV5-1 with TRBJ2-1, with 7 bases lining up with TRBD2. The CDR3 has 16 residues. Germline assignment: CDR1 SGHRS and CDR2 YFSETQ. The V gene end was trimmed by 4 bases and the J gene end by 4 bases; junction bases not matched to a gene: 11. For the CDR3, the DNA is TGCGCCAGCAGCAGGCAAGCGGGAAGTTTGTACAATGAGCAGTTCTTC. Amino acids: CASSRQAGSLYNEQFF.

V is TRBV30 and J is TRBJ2-7; possible D gene TRBD1, 5 bases. This CDR3 contains 11 residues. Per germline, CDR1 GTSNPN and CDR2 SVGIG (reference sequence). The ends were cut back, 4 bases at V and 7 bases at J, with 11 bases in the middle. DNA for the CDR3: TGTGCCTGGAATCAGGGAAGGGAGCAGTACTTC. This gives the protein CAWNQGREQYF.

The chain links TRBV7-2 to TRBJ2-7, with D possibly being TRBD2 (6 bases). V was trimmed by 5 bases and J by 9 bases, leaving 17 bases between them. Germline assignment: CDR1 SGHTA and CDR2 FQGNSA. This CDR3 region has 13 residues. This chain's CDR3 is CASSPSSGDRQYF. The CDR3 DNA is TGTGCCAGCAGCCCAAGTTCGGGGGATCGGCAGTACTTC.

This clonotype was counted ten times or more. V gene TRBV7-2 combines with J gene TRBJ1-2, with D perhaps TRBD1 (5 bases). V lost 3 bases to trimming and J lost 6 bases, with 11 bases between them. The CDR3 spans 13 residues. The V gene's germline CDR1 is SGHTA and CDR2 FQGNSA. CDR3 region: CASSFLEGNGYTF. CDR3 DNA: TGTGCCAGCAGCTTCCTAGAGGGGAATGGCTACACCTTC.

This chain connects TRBV2 to TRBJ2-3, with 9 nucleotides matching TRBD1. The germline CDR1 and CDR2 sequences are SNHLY and FYNNEI. CDR3 length: 15 amino acids. The J segment lost 6 bases and the V segment lost 6 bases, leaving 10 bases of the junction unmatched. CDR3 residues: CASRRGQGRQDTQYF. The CDR3 coding sequence is TGTGCCAGCAGGAGGGGACAGGGACGGCAGGATACGCAGTATTTT.

This clonotype was seen only a few times. The chain recombines TRBV21-1 with TRBJ2-1; no check of the table's D call, TRBD2, against the DNA was made. TRBV21-1 is annotated as a pseudogene. This CDR3 is built from 15 residues. The CDR3 sequence is CASSKYPTSPDEQFF. The CDR3 nucleotides read TGTGCCAGCAGCAAATATCCGACTAGCCCCGATGAGCAGTTCTTC.

At least ten counts were recorded for this clonotype. This rearrangement joins TRBV9 to TRBJ1-1; D may be TRBD1 (5 bases). There are 17 residues in the CDR3. The germline V and J ends were trimmed by 3 bases and 4 bases, with 22 bases remaining between them. CDR1 and CDR2 (germline): SGDLS, YYNGEE. CDR3 DNA sequence: TGTGCCAGCAGCGGTAGCCTGGCGCAGGGTGGAATCACTGAAGCTTTCTTT. Its translation is CASSGSLAQGGITEAFF.

The rearrangement uses TRBV7-9 and TRBJ2-7, with D maybe TRBD1 (7 bases). The CDR3 runs 14 residues. V was trimmed by 5 bases and J by 0 bases, leaving 11 bases between them. CDR1 is SEHNR, CDR2 FQNEAQ, per germline (reference sequence). The CDR3 DNA is TGTGCCAGCAGCGGGGGGACAGCCTCCTACGAGCAGTACTTC. This codes for CASSGGTASYEQYF.

This clonotype was detected many times. In nucleotides, the CDR3 is TGTGCCAGCAGTCCCGGGGGGATTTCCTACGAGCAGTACTTC. Its translation: CASSPGGISYEQYF. The V gene is TRBV12-3 or TRBV12-4, the J gene TRBJ2-7; 7 positions match TRBD2. The J segment lost 1 base and the V segment lost 5 bases, leaving 5 bases of the junction unmatched. The CDR3 extends over 14 amino acids.

This clonotype has only a few counts. The rearrangement links TRBV2 to TRBJ2-7; D is unclear. Germline assignment: CDR1 SNHLY and CDR2 FYNNEI. This CDR3 region has 14 residues. Deletions cut 8 bases from V and 0 bases from J, with 14 bases between. The chain's CDR3 is CASAGRSDSYEQYF. In DNA form, the CDR3 reads TGTGCCAGCGCTGGACGGAGCGACTCCTACGAGCAGTACTTC. Full variable domain (missing parts from reference TRBV2 and TRBJ2-7): EPEVTQTPSHQVTQMGQEVILRCVPISNHLYFYWYRQILGQKVEFLVSFYNNEISEKSEIFDDQFSVERPDGSNFTLKIRSTKLEDSAMYFCASAGRSDSYEQYFGPGTRLTVT.

Points on this clonotype: No conserved phenylalanine or tryptophan is present at the end of the CDR3, so a read error is the likely explanation. Because the CDR3's place on the DNA is in doubt, the DNA is left out and the CDR3 is given as listed by TCRdb. The chain recombines TRBV7-6 with TRBJ1-5. The CDR3 is 15 amino acids in total, end residues counted. The germline V gene encodes CDR1 SGHVS and CDR2 FNYEAQ. CDR3 amino acids: CASSPSRTNNQPQHT.

The chain links TRBV7-3 to TRBJ2-3, with a possible D match to TRBD2 (5 bases). Germline V gene sequence: CDR1 SGHTA, CDR2 FQGTGA. V shed 4 bases and J shed 2 bases, with 13 bases lying between them. The CDR3 spans 15 residues. The CDR3 nucleotides are TGTGCCAGCAGCTCATCGGGATTCGACACAGATACGCAGTATTTT. Translation gives CASSSSGFDTDTQYF.

This clonotype occurred a few times. The rearrangement joins TRBV6-2 or TRBV6-3 to TRBJ2-7; D may be TRBD2 (6 bases). The CDR3 extends over 13 amino acids. Trimming left V 8 bases short and J 1 base short, with 12 bases between. Germline V gene lookup returns CDR1 MNHEY and CDR2 SVGEGT. The CDR3 sequence: CASGGLISYEQYF. The CDR3 bases are TGTGCCAGCGGGGGACTTATATCCTACGAGCAGTACTTC.

The chain recombines TRBV28 with TRBJ2-7; the D gene could be TRBD1 or TRBD2 (5 bases each). This CDR3 is built from 13 residues. Germline V gene lookup returns CDR1 MDHEN and CDR2 SYDVKM. With 10 bases removed from V and 7 bases from J, the gap between germline ends came to 20 bases. In DNA form, the CDR3 reads TGTGCCACGGGGTCGGGGCTCCGTGGGGAGCAGTACTTC. Protein: CATGSGLRGEQYF.

This clonotype came up many times. V usage is TRBV12-3 or TRBV12-4 and J usage is TRBJ2-1, with D unresolved. This CDR3 region has 11 residues. V gave up 3 bases and J gave up 13 bases, with 10 bases separating them. In nucleotides, the CDR3 is TGTGCCAGCAGTTTCACCTACCAACAGTTCTTC. Translated, it gives CASSFTYQQFF.

This chain joins TRBV2 and TRBJ2-6; 8 bases map to TRBD1. The trim removed 7 bases at V and 2 bases at J, leaving 7 bases unmatched. The CDR3 extends over 16 amino acids. Germline V gene sequence: CDR1 SNHLY, CDR2 FYNNEI. Written as DNA, the CDR3 is TGTGCCAGCATCACGGACAGGGTCGCTGGGGCCAACGTCCTGACTTTC. Amino acid sequence: CASITDRVAGANVLTF. The entire variable domain, with the rest obtained from reference TRBV2 and TRBJ2-6, is as follows: EPEVTQTPSHQVTQMGQEVILRCVPISNHLYFYWYRQILGQKVEFLVSFYNNEISEKSEIFDDQFSVERPDGSNFTLKIRSTKLEDSAMYFCASITDRVAGANVLTFGAGSRLTVL.

This clonotype was counted a few times. This chain uses TRBV4-1 with TRBJ2-7; 7 bases agree with TRBD1. The germline V gene encodes CDR1 MGHRA and CDR2 YSYEKL. The junction had 9 bases not matched to a gene; V was cut back by 4 bases and J by 3 bases. The CDR3 runs 15 residues. CDR3 protein: CASSLGTVPLYEQYF. The CDR3 region has the DNA TGCGCCAGCAGCCTCGGGACAGTCCCTCTCTACGAGCAGTACTTC.